The text below deals with one T cell receptor (beta chain). What it binds is not known. Produced via immunoSEQ multiplex PCR; TCRdb's table is partial and in-frame only. The sample shows millions of clones, over 85% of them seen only once. Per the germline V gene, CDR1 is SGHDT and CDR2 is YYEEEE. V lost 0 bases and J lost 7, with 10 bases in between. The length of the CDR3 is 14 residues. This sample is part of a study of shared clonotypes between healthy human individuals. Notes on the study in general: Limited genetic and exposure-history diversity came from having few donors. Only blood was sampled, and tissue TCR repertoires likely differ from blood ones. Clonotypes not shared had lower generation probabilities than those common to all four donors.

Sequencing input: naive CD4+ T cells from PBMCs. The subset here: CD45RA+ positively selected. The sequence derives from a man aged 18 to 30 in good health. Some clones in this sample may be carry-over from other donors' samples. The rearrangement joins TRBV5-6 to TRBJ1-4; weak D call: TRBD1 (5 bases). CDR3: CASSLGPGGEKLFF. DNA for the CDR3: TGTGCCAGCAGCTTGGGACCGGGGGGTGAAAAACTGTTTTTT.